This T cell receptor beta chain is from a study of metastatic and nonmetastatic thyroid tumors. Study-level results: Malignant tumors reportedly showed significantly higher TCR beta diversity than benign nodules in both blood and tumor.

The sample holds many counts of this clone. Its specificity is not known. One junction end does not reproduce the germline sequence, and a read error may be involved. Other nucleotide sequences from this sample produce the same CDR3. Until they underwent thyroid surgery, no patient had received any treatment. Using MiXCR, TCRdb reanalyzed the PCR reads. The sample includes 20,000 to 25,000 clones, around 20% seen only once; the top ten take more than 2.5%. Germline values: CDR1 SGHRS, CDR2 YFSETQ. The CDR3 is made up of 16 amino acids. The clonotype comes from a male donor with papillary thyroid cancer or a benign thyroid nodule (not recorded which). Some clones in this sample may be carry-over from other donors' samples. This chain connects TRBV5-1 to TRBJ2-2, with D perhaps being TRBD1 or TRBD2 (5 bases each). The sample comprised adjacent normal tissue. The CDR3 sequence: CASSQGTGKGTGELFF. CDR3 in DNA: TGCGCCAGCAGCCAAGGGACGGGAAAGGGCACCGGGGAGCTGTTCTTT.